This T cell receptor (beta chain) was obtained from a study of identical twins. With respect to this clonotype: What it recognizes is unknown.

The CDR3 has 14 amino acids. V was clipped by 7 bases and J by 8 bases, with 15 bases between them. The study, taken as a whole, reports: Instead of following the same donors, the conclusions were based on cross-sectional statistical analysis.

TCRdb reprocessed the 5' RACE reads with MiXCR, giving one entry per CDR3 protein. The sample contains some 500,000 distinct CDR3 sequences, 14% of which appear only once. The data were also submitted as part of a second study, on yellow fever vaccine responses in identical twins. That source adds: Vaccine T cell responses of twins reportedly seemed partly convergent and partly personalized.

The sequenced sample consisted of CD4+ T cells sorted from blood. The TCR comes from a young woman in good health. The chain employs TRBV12-3 or TRBV12-4 and TRBJ1-6, with a tentative D call TRBD1 (5 bases). The CDR3 loop reads CASTLVGGYSPLHF. The CDR3 bases are TGTGCCAGCACCCTAGTGGGGGGATATTCACCCCTCCACTTT.